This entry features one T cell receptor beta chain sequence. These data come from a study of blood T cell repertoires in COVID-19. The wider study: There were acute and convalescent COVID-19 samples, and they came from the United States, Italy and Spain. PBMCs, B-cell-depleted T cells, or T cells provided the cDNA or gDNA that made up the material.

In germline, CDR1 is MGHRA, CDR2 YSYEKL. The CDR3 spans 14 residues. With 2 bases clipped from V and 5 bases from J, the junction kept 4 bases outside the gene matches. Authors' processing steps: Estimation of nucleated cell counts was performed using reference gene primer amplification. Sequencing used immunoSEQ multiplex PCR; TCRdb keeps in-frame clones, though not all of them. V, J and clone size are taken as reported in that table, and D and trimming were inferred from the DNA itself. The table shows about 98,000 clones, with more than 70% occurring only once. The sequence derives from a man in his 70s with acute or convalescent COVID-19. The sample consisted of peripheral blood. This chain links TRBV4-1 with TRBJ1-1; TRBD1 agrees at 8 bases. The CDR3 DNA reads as TGCGCCAGCAGCCAACCGACAGGGGAAACTGAAGCTTTCTTT. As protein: CASSQPTGETEAFF.